This T cell receptor (beta chain) was found in a study of persistence of HIV-infected CD4 T cells. Cells were stimulated with overlapping HIV-1 Gag 15-mer peptides. Sorting of responding CD4+ T cells relied on upregulated CD40 ligand together with CD69. Inclusion required CMV-positive serology and CD4+ counts above 400 cells/uL. Overall study results and limits: Antigen-responding cells were enriched for degenerate expanded CDR3beta sequences. The rare CMV-responding cells with HIV-1 proviruses were not separately TCR-sequenced.

The germline V gene has CDR1 MNHEY and CDR2 SVGAGI. Trimming removed 5 bases from V and 2 bases from J; junction bases left unmatched: 6. The length of the CDR3 is 15 residues. The libraries were made with immunoSEQ version 4 in survey mode. Repertoires were generated with immunoSEQ multiplex PCR, while TCRdb's copy carries only in-frame clones and drops some. Of over 10,000 clones in the sample, about 70% were seen once. This clone came up once. Its target is not known. Sequenced material: CD4+ T cells sorted from PBMCs after approximately 19-hour stimulation, taken from a patient who received antiretroviral therapy. This receptor was identified in an adult man with HIV who was CMV-seropositive. This rearrangement joins TRBV6-5 to TRBJ1-5, with 7 bases that match TRBD1. The CDR3 is CASSQDRSGNQPQHF. CDR3 nucleotides: TGTGCCAGCAGTCAGGACAGGTCCGGCAATCAGCCCCAGCATTTT.